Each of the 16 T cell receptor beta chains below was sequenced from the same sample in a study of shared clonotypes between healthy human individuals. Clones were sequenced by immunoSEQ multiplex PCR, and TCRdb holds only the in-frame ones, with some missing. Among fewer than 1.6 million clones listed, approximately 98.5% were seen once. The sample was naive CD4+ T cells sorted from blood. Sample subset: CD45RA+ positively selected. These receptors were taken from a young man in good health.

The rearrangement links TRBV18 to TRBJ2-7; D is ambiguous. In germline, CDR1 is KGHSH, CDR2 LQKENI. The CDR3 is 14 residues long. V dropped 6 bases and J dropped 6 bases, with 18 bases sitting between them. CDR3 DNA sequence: TGTGCCAGCTCTACGGGTCTCTCAACGGGCGAGCAGTACTTC. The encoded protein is CASSTGLSTGEQYF.

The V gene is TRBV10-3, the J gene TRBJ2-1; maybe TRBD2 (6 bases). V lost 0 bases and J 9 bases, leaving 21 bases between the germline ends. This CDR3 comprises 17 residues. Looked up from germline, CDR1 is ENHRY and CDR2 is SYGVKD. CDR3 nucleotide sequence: TGTGCCATCAGTGAGTCGGCCTCTAGCGTGGGAACGGGTGAGCAGTTCTTC. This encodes CAISESASSVGTGEQFF.

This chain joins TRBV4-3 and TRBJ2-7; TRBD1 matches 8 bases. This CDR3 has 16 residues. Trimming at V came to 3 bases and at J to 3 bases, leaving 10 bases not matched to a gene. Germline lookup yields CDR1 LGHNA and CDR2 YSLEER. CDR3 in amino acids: CASSQRQGLKVYEQYF. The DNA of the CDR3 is TGCGCCAGCAGCCAGAGACAGGGGTTAAAAGTCTACGAGCAGTACTTC.

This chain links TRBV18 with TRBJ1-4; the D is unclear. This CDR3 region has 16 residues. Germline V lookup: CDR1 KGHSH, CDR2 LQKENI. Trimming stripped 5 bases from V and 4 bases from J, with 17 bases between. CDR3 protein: CASSTLGRNLNEKLFF. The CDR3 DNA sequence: TGTGCCAGCTCAACCCTCGGACGGAACCTTAATGAAAAACTGTTTTTT.

The CDR3 loop reads CASIQGERGYEQYF. CDR3 nucleotide sequence: TGTGCCAGCATCCAGGGGGAGAGAGGCTACGAGCAGTACTTC. V gene TRBV2 combines with J gene TRBJ2-7; 7 bases align to TRBD1. This CDR3 spans 14 amino acids. Losses at the gene ends were 7 bases for V and 3 bases for J; bases not matched to a gene: 9. Germline lookup yields CDR1 SNHLY and CDR2 FYNNEI.

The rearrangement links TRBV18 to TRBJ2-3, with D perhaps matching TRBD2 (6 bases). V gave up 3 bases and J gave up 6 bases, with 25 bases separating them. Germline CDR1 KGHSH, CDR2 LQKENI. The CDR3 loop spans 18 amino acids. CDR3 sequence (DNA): TGTGCCAGCTCACCGTTGGTCGTTAGCGGCCAAACCGGGGATACGCAGTATTTT. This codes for CASSPLVVSGQTGDTQYF.

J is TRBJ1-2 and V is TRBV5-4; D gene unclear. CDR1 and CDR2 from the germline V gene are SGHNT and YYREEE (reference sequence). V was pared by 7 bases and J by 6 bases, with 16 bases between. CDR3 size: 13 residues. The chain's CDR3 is CASALVPGNGYTF. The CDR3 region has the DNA TGTGCCAGCGCATTGGTTCCGGGGAATGGCTACACCTTC.

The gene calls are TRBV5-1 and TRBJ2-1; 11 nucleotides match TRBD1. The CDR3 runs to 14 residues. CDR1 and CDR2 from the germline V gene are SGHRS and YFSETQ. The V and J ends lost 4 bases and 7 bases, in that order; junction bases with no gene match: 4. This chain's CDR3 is CASSTDRGHNEQFF. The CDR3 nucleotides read TGCGCCAGCAGCACGGACAGGGGGCATAATGAGCAGTTCTTC. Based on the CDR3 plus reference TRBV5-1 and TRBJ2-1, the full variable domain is KAGVTQTPRYLIKTRGQQVTLSCSPISGHRSVSWYQQTPGQGLQFLFEYFSETQRNKGNFPGRFSGRQFSNSRSEMNVSTLELGDSALYLCASSTDRGHNEQFFGPGTRLTVL.

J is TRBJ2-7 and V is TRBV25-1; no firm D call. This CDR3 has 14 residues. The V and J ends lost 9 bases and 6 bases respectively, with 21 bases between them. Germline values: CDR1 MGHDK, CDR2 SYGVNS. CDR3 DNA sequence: TGTGCCAGAGGTCTGCGGAACCCTCCCTCCGAGCAGTACTTC. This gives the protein CARGLRNPPSEQYF.

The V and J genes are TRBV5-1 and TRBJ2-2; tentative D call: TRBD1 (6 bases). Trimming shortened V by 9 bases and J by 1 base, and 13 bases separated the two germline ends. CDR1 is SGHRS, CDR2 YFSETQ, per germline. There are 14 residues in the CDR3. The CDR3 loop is CAIRTEKNTGELFF. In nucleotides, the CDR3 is TGCGCCATACGGACAGAGAAGAACACCGGGGAGCTGTTTTTT.

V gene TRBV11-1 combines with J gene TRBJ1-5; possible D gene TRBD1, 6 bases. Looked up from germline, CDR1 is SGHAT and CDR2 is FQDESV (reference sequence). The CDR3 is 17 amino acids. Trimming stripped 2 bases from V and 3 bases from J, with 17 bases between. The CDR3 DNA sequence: TGTGCCAGCAGCTTAAACGATGGACAGATACTCAATCAGCCCCAGCATTTT. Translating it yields CASSLNDGQILNQPQHF.

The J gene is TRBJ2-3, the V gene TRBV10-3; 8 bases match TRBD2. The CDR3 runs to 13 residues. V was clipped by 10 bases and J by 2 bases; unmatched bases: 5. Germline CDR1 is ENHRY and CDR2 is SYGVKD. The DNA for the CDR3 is TGTGCCACTTTAGCGGGGAACACAGATACGCAGTATTTT. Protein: CATLAGNTDTQYF.

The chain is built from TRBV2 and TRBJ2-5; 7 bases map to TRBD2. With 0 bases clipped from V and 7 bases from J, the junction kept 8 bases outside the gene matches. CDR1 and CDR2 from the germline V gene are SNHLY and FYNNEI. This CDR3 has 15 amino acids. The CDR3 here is CASSEAQRDSWTQYF. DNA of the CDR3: TGTGCCAGCAGTGAAGCGCAGCGGGACTCATGGACCCAGTACTTC.

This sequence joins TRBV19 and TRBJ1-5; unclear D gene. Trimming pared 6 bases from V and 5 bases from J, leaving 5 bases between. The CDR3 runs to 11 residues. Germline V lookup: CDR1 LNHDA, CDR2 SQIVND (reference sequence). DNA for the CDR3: TGTGCCAGTAGGCGTTATCAGCCCCAGCATTTT. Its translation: CASRRYQPQHF.

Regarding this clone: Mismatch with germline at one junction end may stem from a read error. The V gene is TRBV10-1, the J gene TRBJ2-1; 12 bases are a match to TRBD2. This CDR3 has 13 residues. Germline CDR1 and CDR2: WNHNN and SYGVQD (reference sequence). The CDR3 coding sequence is TGCGCCAGCAGTGAGTGGACTAGCGGGATACGGATCTTC. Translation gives CASSEWTSGIRIF.

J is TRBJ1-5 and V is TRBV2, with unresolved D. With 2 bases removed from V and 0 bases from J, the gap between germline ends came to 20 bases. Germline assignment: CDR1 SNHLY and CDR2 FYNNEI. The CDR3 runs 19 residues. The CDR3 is CASSELRQRLISSNQPQHF. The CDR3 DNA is TGTGCCAGCAGTGAACTCCGCCAGCGCCTGATTAGTAGCAATCAGCCCCAGCATTTT.